This record looks at one TCR beta chain sequence and its context. These data originate in a study of cytomegalovirus exposure and HLA in healthy donors. Overall study context: Researchers previously reported finding fewer than 140 million unique TCR beta sequences from roughly 180 million T cells.

Vbeta (60) and Jbeta (13) primers were used in the PCR. Using immunoSEQ multiplex PCR, the repertoire was profiled, and TCRdb retains in-frame clones only, with some absent. The sample carries about 170,000 clones, approximately 85% recorded once. This CDR3 is built from 14 residues. The V gene's germline CDR1 is MNHEY and CDR2 SMNVEV (reference sequence). V gave up 5 bases and J gave up 2 bases, with 10 bases separating them. Sequencing input: PBMCs. The chain is built from TRBV27 and TRBJ2-1; D is uncertain. The receptor comes from a man aged 25 to 40 in good health and CMV-seropositive. This chain's CDR3 is CASSASATYNEQFF. CDR3 sequence (DNA): TGTGCCAGCAGTGCTAGTGCTACCTACAATGAGCAGTTCTTC.